Given below is one T cell receptor (beta chain) in context. These data come from a study of PD-1 blockade in classical Hodgkin lymphoma. Measured with immunoSEQ multiplex PCR; TCRdb has only the in-frame clones, and not every one. The repertoire holds 25,000 to 35,000 clones, with approximately 79% as singletons. Time point reported: cycle 4 day 1 (C4D1), after six to seven weeks of nivolumab. Every patient had relapsed following autologous stem cell transplantation, and cohorts differed in brentuximab vedotin exposure. It was by magnetic negative selection that CD4+ T cells were purified from thawed PBMCs. Sequenced here: CD4+ T cells from blood, sampled before the fourth cycle of nivolumab. The receptor was derived from a human donor with classical Hodgkin lymphoma.

Here the CDR3 DNA reads TGTGCCAGCAGTTACCCGTTGGGGGGTGGTGTTAGCGAGCAGTACTTC. Amino acids: CASSYPLGGGVSEQYF. The V and J genes are TRBV6-5 and TRBJ2-5; tentative D call: TRBD2 (6 bases). The J call may be mistaken, given a closer DNA end match to TRBJ2-7. The CDR3 totals 16 residues. Germline V lookup: CDR1 MNHEY, CDR2 SVGAGI.